This is a list of T cell receptor beta chains from one sample in a study of technical replicates of blood from a few donors. TCRdb keeps only in-frame clones here, not all; method: immunoSEQ multiplex PCR. The repertoire includes 65,000 to 80,000 clones, about 93% of them detected once, and roughly 0.37% sits in the top ten. Sequencing used T cells isolated from PBMCs. The receptors originated from a human donor in good health. Each CDR3 is given with its conserved first and last residue. Each record gives: V gene, D gene, clone size, J gene, CDR3 DNA, CDR3 protein. D genes are given only for firm matches. Clone sizes are given selectively: once, few, many, or a class where the clone is expanded.

TRBV27	.	.	TRBJ1-5	TGTGCCAGCTCCCCCGGGACACATCAGCCCCAGCATTTT	CASSPGTHQPQHF
TRBV2	.	once	TRBJ2-1	TGTGCCAGCAGCCCCATGGCCCTTTACAATGAGCAGTTCTTC	CASSPMALYNEQFF
TRBV10-1	.	few	TRBJ2-7	TGCGCCACCCTACAACAGGGAAGTTTCCTCTACGAGCAGTACTTC	CATLQQGSFLYEQYF
TRBV11-3	.	.	TRBJ2-1	TGTGCCAGCAGCTTAGACGCGAACAATGAGCAGTTCTTC	CASSLDANNEQFF
TRBV6-1	.	.	TRBJ1-2	TGTGCCAGCATATCGGCTTTGGGGGGCTATGGCTACACCTTC	CASISALGGYGYTF
TRBV14	.	.	TRBJ1-2	TGTGCCAGCAGCCCCCAGGGGTATGGCTACACCTTC	CASSPQGYGYTF
TRBV27	.	.	TRBJ1-5	TGTGCCAGCGCACGAGATAATAGCAATCAGCCCCAGCATTTT	CASARDNSNQPQHF
TRBV6-1	TRBD1	.	TRBJ2-7	TGTGCCAGCAGTGTAGGGACAGGGGCCTACGAGCAGTACTTC	CASSVGTGAYEQYF
TRBV4-3	TRBD1	.	TRBJ1-2	TGCGCCAGCAGCCAAGATCAGGGGGCGGGCTATGGCTACACCTTC	CASSQDQGAGYGYTF
TRBV5-5	.	.	TRBJ2-1	TGTGCCAGCAGCTTGGGATTGAGCTCCTACAATGAGCAGTTCTTC	CASSLGLSSYNEQFF
TRBV6-5	TRBD1	.	TRBJ2-1	TGTGCCAGCAGCTCGACAGGGGTCCATGAGCAGTTCTTC	CASSSTGVHEQFF
TRBV2	TRBD1	.	TRBJ1-2	TGTGCCAGCACCGTCCCGGGACAGGGTACCTATGGCTACACCTTC	CASTVPGQGTYGYTF
TRBV2	.	.	TRBJ2-7	TGTGCCAGCAGTGAAGGATCAGGGAATCCCTACGAGCAGTACTTC	CASSEGSGNPYEQYF
TRBV18	.	.	TRBJ1-4	TGTGCCAGCTCGCCTAACAGTGCAACTAATGAAAAACTGTTTTTT	CASSPNSATNEKLFF
TRBV2	TRBD2	.	TRBJ2-3	TGTGCCAGCAGGACGACTAGCGGATTCCAGTATTTT	CASRTTSGFQYF
TRBV7-9	TRBD2	.	TRBJ2-1	TGTGCCAGCAGTTTTGGACTAGCGGGATCACCCTACAATGAGCAGTTCTTC	CASSFGLAGSPYNEQFF
TRBV29-1	TRBD1	.	TRBJ1-2	TGCAGCGTTGGAGGGGGCGAGAGCTACACCTTC	CSVGGGESYTF
TRBV14	.	.	TRBJ1-2	TGTGCCAGCAGCCAAGTATCAGGGTTTGGCGGCTACACCTTC	CASSQVSGFGGYTF
TRBV2	.	.	TRBJ2-5	TGTGCCAGCAGGGCGGGTTCGGAGACCCAGTACTTC	CASRAGSETQYF
TRBV4-3	.	few	TRBJ2-1	TGCGCCAGCAGCATGGGGCTAGCGTACAATGAGCAGTTCTTC	CASSMGLAYNEQFF
TRBV27	.	.	TRBJ2-1	TGTGCCAGCAGTTTACGGGATGAGCAGTTCTTC	CASSLRDEQFF
TRBV4-1	.	.	TRBJ2-7	TGCGCCAGCAGCCAAGGGGAGACCCACGAGCAGTACTTC	CASSQGETHEQYF
TRBV7-2	.	.	TRBJ2-1	TGTGCCAGCGGGACGGGAGCTAGATTAGCTGAGCAGTTCTTC	CASGTGARLAEQFF
TRBV5-1	TRBD2	.	TRBJ2-1	TGCGCCAGCAGCTTCACTAGCGGGATGTACAATGAGCAGTTCTTC	CASSFTSGMYNEQFF
TRBV5-1	.	.	TRBJ2-7	TGCGCCAGCAGCTCCTTAATCTCCTACGAGCAGTACTTC	CASSSLISYEQYF
TRBV11-3	TRBD2	.	TRBJ2-1	TGTGCCAGCAGCTTAGTAACTAGCGGATCAAAGCAGTTCTTC	CASSLVTSGSKQFF
TRBV27	TRBD1	.	TRBJ1-2	TGTGCCAGCAGTCCCCTACAGGGGGGGAACTATGGCTACACCTTC	CASSPLQGGNYGYTF
TRBV9	.	few	TRBJ1-4	TGTGCCAGCAAAATCCCCACAACTAATGAAAAACTGTTTTTT	CASKIPTTNEKLFF
TRBV6-5	TRBD1	.	TRBJ1-1	TGTGCCAGCAGTTCAGGACAGGGGAACACTGAAGCTTTCTTT	CASSSGQGNTEAFF
TRBV10-3	TRBD1	.	TRBJ2-7	TGTGCCGCAACTACAGGGGGCGCATCCTACGAGCAGTACTTC	CAATTGGASYEQYF
TRBV4-3	TRBD2	once	TRBJ2-2	TGCGCCAGCAGCCAAGGACTAGCGGGAGGCACCGGGGAGCTGTTTTTT	CASSQGLAGGTGELFF
TRBV2	TRBD2	.	TRBJ2-1	TGTGCCAGCATGGACGGGAGGGCCCGTGATGAGCAGTTCTTC	CASMDGRARDEQFF
TRBV7-9	TRBD1	.	TRBJ2-1	TGTGCCACAGGACAGGGGGCTTGGAATGAGCAGTTCTTC	CATGQGAWNEQFF
TRBV6-5	TRBD1	.	TRBJ2-2	TGTGCCAGCAGTTCCGCGGGACAGGGGCGCACCGGGGAGCTGTTTTTT	CASSSAGQGRTGELFF
TRBV7-3	TRBD1	.	TRBJ1-1	TGTGCCAGCAGCCGGGGGACAGGGGGCCGGGTGAGCACTGAAGCTTTCTTT	CASSRGTGGRVSTEAFF
TRBV18	.	once	TRBJ2-3	TGTGCCAGCTCACCACCACGCGGCAGCACAGATACGCAGTATTTT	CASSPPRGSTDTQYF
TRBV7-2	.	.	TRBJ1-2	TGTGCCAGCAGCTTAGAGCCAGGATACTATGGCTACACCTTC	CASSLEPGYYGYTF
TRBV5-3	.	.	TRBJ1-1	TGTGCCAGAAGCCCAAAAACAGGTCATGAAGCTTTCTTT	CARSPKTGHEAFF
TRBV29-1	.	once	TRBJ1-2	TGCAGCGCCCGACAGGCCTATGGCTACACCTTC	CSARQAYGYTF
TRBV28	TRBD2	.	TRBJ2-1	TGTGCCAGCATCATCACTAGCGGAGCATACAATGAGCAGTTCTTC	CASIITSGAYNEQFF
TRBV27	.	.	TRBJ1-6	TGTGCCAGCAGTTTTTTACAGGCCCATAATTCACCCCTCCACTTT	CASSFLQAHNSPLHF
TRBV6-5	.	once	TRBJ1-5	TGTGCCAGCAGCCTCACAGTCGTCGGTCAGCCCCAGCATTTT	CASSLTVVGQPQHF
TRBV7-2	TRBD1	.	TRBJ2-7	TGTGCCAGCAATCTACAGGGGTCAGACTACTACGAGCAGTACTTC	CASNLQGSDYYEQYF
TRBV6-5	TRBD2	.	TRBJ2-7	TGTGCCAGCAGCTACGGGGGGAGCGCCTACGAGCAGTACTTC	CASSYGGSAYEQYF
TRBV29-1	.	once	TRBJ2-7	TGCAGCGTTGAGGGCGGGGACAGCTCCTACGAGCAGTACTTC	CSVEGGDSSYEQYF
TRBV7-9	.	.	TRBJ2-7	TGTGCCAGCAGCTCATACGAGCAGTACTTC	CASSSYEQYF
TRBV10-3	.	.	TRBJ1-3	TGTGCCATCAACCCCGACAGGCCTGGAAACACCATATATTTT	CAINPDRPGNTIYF
TRBV7-3	.	.	TRBJ2-3	TGTGCCAGCAGCTACGGGAGAGGGACAGATACGCAGTATTTT	CASSYGRGTDTQYF